The next 29 T cell receptor beta chains were all read from a single sample in a study of blood T cell repertoires in COVID-19. Method: immunoSEQ multiplex PCR; TCRdb's copy keeps in-frame clones and lacks some. The sample has some 140,000 clones; around 84% are singletons. Source material: PBMCs or T cells enriched from blood (not recorded which). The source is a man in his forties or fifties with acute COVID-19.

The chain recombines TRBV3-1 (or the pseudogene TRBV3-2) with TRBJ2-1, with 11 nucleotides matching TRBD2. With V trimmed by 4 bases and J by 12 bases, 8 bases remained unmatched. There are 14 residues in the CDR3. Germline CDR1 reads LGHDT; CDR2 reads YNNKEL (reference sequence). CDR3 protein: CASSLGLAGRRQFF. In DNA form, the CDR3 reads TGTGCCAGCAGCCTTGGACTAGCGGGTAGGAGGCAGTTCTTC.

The chain uses TRBV27 and TRBJ1-2; D is undetermined. The CDR3 sequence is 15 residues long. Germline V gene data show CDR1 as MNHEY and CDR2 as SMNVEV (reference sequence). The germline V and J ends were trimmed by 0 bases and 6 bases, with 14 bases remaining between them. CDR3 coding DNA: TGTGCCAGCAGTTTATCGTTTGCGGGGTACGATGGCTACACCTTC. As protein: CASSLSFAGYDGYTF.

The chain employs TRBV18 and TRBJ2-5; D remains unclear. The CDR3 loop spans 14 amino acids. Germline CDR1 is KGHSH and CDR2 is LQKENI. With 3 bases removed from V and 1 base from J, the gap between germline ends came to 9 bases. As DNA, the CDR3 is TGTGCCAGCTCACCTCTGCGGTCCCAAGAGACCCAGTACTTC. Its translation: CASSPLRSQETQYF.

The V gene is TRBV3-1 (or the pseudogene TRBV3-2), the J gene TRBJ2-1; 9 bases agree with TRBD1. This CDR3 is 13 amino acids long. V was clipped by 3 bases and J by 13 bases; unmatched bases: 7. Germline V gives CDR1 LGHDT, CDR2 YNNKEL (reference sequence). The CDR3 sequence is CASSHQDRGRQFF. The CDR3 coding sequence is TGTGCCAGCAGCCACCAGGACAGGGGACGACAGTTCTTC.

This chain joins TRBV12-3 or TRBV12-4 and TRBJ1-2; 7 nucleotides line up with TRBD1. This CDR3 has 13 amino acids. Trimming at V came to 5 bases and at J to 4 bases, leaving 4 bases not matched to a gene. In DNA, the CDR3 is TGTGCCAGCAGTGGCGGGACAGCCTATGGCTACACCTTC. Amino acids: CASSGGTAYGYTF.

This chain connects TRBV9 to TRBJ2-4; 8 positions agree with TRBD1. The germline V gene has CDR1 SGDLS and CDR2 YYNGEE. With 3 bases clipped from V and 9 bases from J, the junction kept 14 bases outside the gene matches. The CDR3 has 16 amino acids. CDR3 DNA: TGTGCCAGCAGCGCTCTCCCAGGGGGCCGGGGAGTCATTCAGTACTTC. Encoded protein: CASSALPGGRGVIQYF.

V usage is TRBV6-5 and J usage is TRBJ2-7, with 10 bases fitting TRBD2. J lost 3 bases, V lost 2 bases, and 7 bases had no gene match. In germline, CDR1 is MNHEY, CDR2 SVGAGI. The CDR3 has 16 amino acids. CDR3 protein: CASSYNQGLARYEQYF. Here the CDR3 DNA reads TGTGCCAGCAGTTACAACCAGGGACTAGCGCGCTACGAGCAGTACTTC.

CDR3 sequence reads: CASRLGLAMADTQYF. DNA of the CDR3: TGTGCCAGCAGGTTAGGACTAGCTATGGCAGATACGCAGTATTTT. The J gene is TRBJ2-3, the V gene TRBV27; 8 positions match TRBD2. The CDR3 consists of 15 residues. CDR1 is MNHEY and CDR2 is SMNVEV in the germline V gene (reference sequence). The V gene end was trimmed by 6 bases and the J gene end by 4 bases; junction bases not matched to a gene: 9.

The gene calls are TRBV7-3 and TRBJ2-2; D is unclear. V shed 0 bases and J shed 0 bases, with 5 bases lying between them. CDR3 length: 15 amino acids. Germline V gene sequence: CDR1 SGHTA, CDR2 FQGTGA. The CDR3 region has the DNA TGTGCCAGCAGCTTAACCCTCGCGAACACCGGGGAGCTGTTTTTT. Amino acids: CASSLTLANTGELFF. Drawing the rest from reference TRBV7-3 and TRBJ2-2, the complete variable domain is GAGVSQTPSNKVTEKGKYVELRCDPISGHTALYWYRQSLGQGPEFLIYFQGTGAADDSGLPNDRFFAVRPEGSVSTLKIQRTERGDSAVYLCASSLTLANTGELFFGEGSRLTVL.

The chain has TRBV27 and TRBJ2-7; possible D gene TRBD1, 6 bases. The CDR3 has 13 residues. CDR1 is MNHEY, CDR2 SMNVEV, per germline (reference sequence). Trimming cost V 5 bases and J 0 bases, with 8 bases left between them. CDR3 coding DNA: TGTGCCAGCAGTGGGGGCAGCTCCTACGAGCAGTACTTC. Encoded protein: CASSGGSSYEQYF.

The chain has TRBV6-5 and TRBJ2-1, with 13 positions matching TRBD2. Looked up from germline, CDR1 is MNHEY and CDR2 is SVGAGI. V dropped 2 bases and J dropped 9; count of bases not matched to a gene: 4. The CDR3 extends over 15 amino acids. Here the CDR3 reads CASSYTSGGVGEQFF. For the CDR3, the DNA is TGTGCCAGCAGTTACACTAGCGGGGGGGTTGGTGAGCAGTTCTTC.

The chain uses TRBV5-1 and TRBJ2-1; 9 nucleotides match TRBD2. The germline gives CDR1 SGHRS, CDR2 YFSETQ. V lost 6 bases to trimming and J lost 10 bases; unmatched junction nucleotides: 11. The CDR3 runs 14 residues. The CDR3 spells CASTSRGGAQEQFF. The CDR3 DNA sequence: TGCGCCAGCACGTCACGCGGGGGGGCCCAAGAGCAGTTCTTC. The whole variable domain, remainder taken from reference TRBV5-1 and TRBJ2-1, is KAGVTQTPRYLIKTRGQQVTLSCSPISGHRSVSWYQQTPGQGLQFLFEYFSETQRNKGNFPGRFSGRQFSNSRSEMNVSTLELGDSALYLCASTSRGGAQEQFFGPGTRLTVL.

This clone is a singleton in its sample. J is TRBJ2-3 and V is TRBV7-2; D perhaps matches TRBD1 (5 bases). Looked up from germline, CDR1 is SGHTA and CDR2 is FQGNSA. CDR3 length: 15 residues. V gave up 4 bases and J gave up 5 bases, with 16 bases separating them. CDR3 protein: CASSSGRWGIDTQYF. The CDR3 nucleotides read TGTGCCAGCAGCTCAGGGCGGTGGGGAATAGATACGCAGTATTTT.

This clone was recorded once. The chain employs TRBV7-3 and TRBJ2-1; D remains unclear. The CDR3 is 15 amino acids. CDR1 and CDR2 (germline): SGHTA, FQGTGA. V lost 1 base, J lost 7 bases, and 14 bases lay in between. The CDR3 spells CASSLSPAARNEQFF. In DNA, the CDR3 is TGTGCCAGCAGCTTAAGTCCAGCTGCCAGGAATGAGCAGTTCTTC.

This clone was seen just once. The rearrangement links TRBV18 to TRBJ2-5, with TRBD2 as a possible D gene (6 bases). The germline CDR1 and CDR2 sequences are KGHSH and LQKENI. The V end lost 2 bases, the J end lost 2 bases, and 12 bases lay between the germline ends. The CDR3 consists of 15 residues. The CDR3 sequence: CASSPRDSLQETQYF. CDR3 nucleotide sequence: TGTGCCAGCTCACCAAGGGACTCCCTACAAGAGACCCAGTACTTC.

The rearrangement links TRBV29-1 to TRBJ1-1; 8 nucleotides align to TRBD1. This CDR3 has 13 residues. CDR1 and CDR2 (germline): SQVTM, ANQGSEA. The ends lost 8 bases at V and 4 bases at J; junction bases unmatched: 9. Written as DNA, the CDR3 is TGCAGCACCTTACAGGGGGAGGGCACTGAAGCTTTCTTT. Residues: CSTLQGEGTEAFF.

The J gene is TRBJ2-3, the V gene TRBV11-3, with TRBD1 matching 7 bases. Looked up from germline, CDR1 is SGHNT and CDR2 is YENEEA. Trimming cost V 4 bases and J 5 bases; bases outside gene matches: 6. This CDR3 has 14 amino acids. In nucleotides, the CDR3 is TGTGCCAGCAGCTCAGACAGGGCCAAAGATACGCAGTATTTT. It specifies CASSSDRAKDTQYF.

The V call is TRBV2, the J call TRBJ1-1; 7 bases map to TRBD1. The CDR3 consists of 14 residues. The J segment lost 2 bases and the V segment lost 5 bases, leaving 5 bases of the junction unmatched. Germline V gene data show CDR1 as SNHLY and CDR2 as FYNNEI. The chain's CDR3 is CASSWDSTNTEAFF. The CDR3 coding sequence is TGTGCCAGCAGTTGGGACAGCACAAACACTGAAGCTTTCTTT.

The chain combines TRBV9 with TRBJ1-2; no clear D gene. The germline V gene has CDR1 SGDLS and CDR2 YYNGEE. V shed 4 bases and J shed 3 bases, with 7 bases lying between them. This CDR3 is 12 amino acids long. CDR3 sequence: CASSLGDYGYTF. CDR3 coding DNA: TGTGCCAGCAGCCTGGGCGACTATGGCTACACCTTC.

V is TRBV7-9 and J is TRBJ2-2; D gene ambiguous. V gave up 4 bases and J gave up 8 bases, with 20 bases separating them. The CDR3 has 16 amino acids. The V gene's germline CDR1 is SEHNR and CDR2 FQNEAQ (reference sequence). CDR3 DNA: TGTGCCAGCAGCTCCCTGGAGACTCGACCCGGGGGGGAGCTGTTTTTT. The encoded protein is CASSSLETRPGGELFF.

V and J are TRBV24-1 and TRBJ1-2, with D possibly TRBD1 on 6 matching bases. The CDR3 covers 15 residues. Germline V gene data show CDR1 as KGHDR and CDR2 as SFDVKD. Between the trimmed V and J ends, which lost 0 bases and 12 bases, there was a span of 19 bases. The CDR3 loop is CATSDLVGGADTHTF. For the CDR3, the DNA is TGTGCCACCAGTGATTTGGTCGGGGGGGCCGACACTCACACCTTC.

This chain links TRBV28 with TRBJ1-5; D gene unclear. Germline assignment: CDR1 MDHEN and CDR2 SYDVKM. V was clipped by 6 bases and J by 0 bases, with 12 bases between them. This CDR3 is 15 amino acids long. The CDR3 DNA is TGTGCCAGCAGAGTGACACTCTTTAGCAATCAGCCCCAGCATTTT. As protein: CASRVTLFSNQPQHF. Complete variable domain (other parts from reference TRBV28 and TRBJ1-5): DVKVTQSSRYLVKRTGEKVFLECVQDMDHENMFWYRQDPGLGLRLIYFSYDVKMKEKGDIPEGYSVSREKKERFSLILESASTNQTSMYLCASRVTLFSNQPQHFGDGTRLSIL.

The rearrangement uses TRBV9 and TRBJ2-5; TRBD1 is a possible D gene (5 bases). Germline V CDR1 and CDR2: SGDLS, YYNGEE. The V end lost 2 bases, the J end lost 3 bases, and 8 bases lay between the germline ends. The CDR3 has 13 residues. The CDR3 DNA is TGTGCCAGCAGCGTCTCCAGGGAAGAGACCCAGTACTTC. This sequence encodes CASSVSREETQYF.

This sequence joins TRBV5-6 and TRBJ1-5; D gene uncertain. The CDR3 consists of 14 residues. Per the germline V gene, CDR1 is SGHDT and CDR2 is YYEEEE. The ends were cut back, 2 bases at V and 0 bases at J, with 6 bases in the middle. The CDR3 is CASSFGDSNQPQHF. The CDR3 bases are TGTGCCAGCAGCTTTGGAGATAGCAATCAGCCCCAGCATTTT.

Here the CDR3 DNA reads TGTGCCAGCAGACAGACTAGCGGGGGCGCAGATACGCAGTATTTT. It encodes CASRQTSGGADTQYF. The genes are TRBV5-6 and TRBJ2-3; 12 positions match TRBD2. V gave up 5 bases and J gave up 4 bases; unmatched junction bases: 5. The CDR3 has 15 residues. Looked up from germline, CDR1 is SGHDT and CDR2 is YYEEEE.

The genes are TRBV4-2 and TRBJ2-1; the match to TRBD2 covers 15 bases. The CDR3 contains 17 residues. CDR1 and CDR2 (germline): LGHNA, YNFKEQ. J gave up 7 bases and V 0 bases, and 4 bases lay outside the gene matches. The CDR3 region is CASSQERGLAGGNEQFF. DNA of the CDR3: TGTGCCAGCAGCCAAGAGAGAGGACTAGCGGGAGGGAATGAGCAGTTCTTC.

The chain links TRBV5-1 to TRBJ2-3; no firm D call. CDR1 is SGHRS, CDR2 YFSETQ, per germline. The CDR3 is made up of 16 amino acids. V lost 0 bases to trimming and J lost 2 bases, with 13 bases between them. DNA of the CDR3: TGCGCCAGCAGCTTGGCCACAGAGTTGCCCACAGATACGCAGTATTTT. Its protein product is CASSLATELPTDTQYF.

This clone occurred once. V usage is TRBV28 and J usage is TRBJ1-1; D perhaps matches TRBD1 (6 bases). Germline V CDR1 and CDR2: MDHEN, SYDVKM. V gave up 11 bases and J gave up 1 base, with 11 bases separating them. The CDR3 is 12 residues long. CDR3 nucleotide sequence: TGTGCCGGGGACAAGGAGAACACTGAAGCTTTCTTT. It yields the protein CAGDKENTEAFF. Filled out from reference TRBV28 and TRBJ1-1, the complete variable domain reads DVKVTQSSRYLVKRTGEKVFLECVQDMDHENMFWYRQDPGLGLRLIYFSYDVKMKEKGDIPEGYSVSREKKERFSLILESASTNQTSMYLCAGDKENTEAFFGQGTRLTVV.

This chain links TRBV9 with TRBJ1-1, with TRBD1 matching over 9 bases. There are 16 residues in the CDR3. Losses at the gene ends were 3 bases for V and 1 base for J; bases not matched to a gene: 7. Germline V CDR1 and CDR2: SGDLS, YYNGEE. DNA for the CDR3: TGTGCCAGCAGCGCCACAGGGGGCTGGGGGAACACTGAAGCTTTCTTT. Its protein is CASSATGGWGNTEAFF.